The 20 T cell receptor beta chains listed next were all sequenced from one sample in a study of blood T cell repertoires in COVID-19. Using immunoSEQ multiplex PCR, the repertoire was profiled, and TCRdb retains in-frame clones only, with some absent. The sample yields approximately 300,000 clones, 70% to 90% seen once. Input material: PBMCs or T cells enriched from blood (not recorded which). The receptors originated from a woman between 18 and 29 years old who had recovered from COVID-19.

This clone was seen more than once but under ten times. The rearrangement links TRBV11-1 to TRBJ1-2; maybe TRBD1 (6 bases). Trimming removed 6 bases from V and 4 bases from J, with 18 bases in between. The CDR3 is 15 residues long. Germline V lookup: CDR1 SGHAT, CDR2 FQDESV (reference sequence). The CDR3 protein is CASRLTNTGIYGYTF. The CDR3 nucleotides read TGTGCCAGCAGGCTCACCAATACAGGGATCTATGGCTACACCTTC.

This clone is labeled medium-sized. The identical CDR3 is also encoded by other nucleotide sequences in the sample. CDR3 residues: CASSVGQGYEQYF. CDR3 bases: TGTGCCAGCAGTGTAGGCCAGGGCTACGAGCAGTACTTC. The chain carries TRBV2 and TRBJ2-7, with D possibly being TRBD1 (5 bases). Trimming cost V 4 bases and J 3 bases, with 10 bases left between them. The CDR3 contains 13 residues. Per germline, CDR1 SNHLY and CDR2 FYNNEI.

V usage is TRBV27 and J usage is TRBJ1-1; 10 nucleotides agree with TRBD1. Germline V gene sequence: CDR1 MNHEY, CDR2 SMNVEV (reference sequence). The CDR3 extends over 15 amino acids. Losses at the gene ends were 2 bases for V and 4 bases for J; bases not matched to a gene: 4. CDR3 bases: TGTGCCAGCAGTTTAGACAGGGGGCGGACCACTGAAGCTTTCTTT. Residues: CASSLDRGRTTEAFF.

This clone turned up a few times. This sequence joins TRBV29-1 and TRBJ2-7, with TRBD1 identical over 8 bases. This CDR3 is 13 amino acids long. Losses at the gene ends were 7 bases for V and 2 bases for J; bases not matched to a gene: 7. Germline V lookup: CDR1 SQVTM, CDR2 ANQGSEA. The CDR3 DNA sequence: TGCAGCGCCCGGGACAGGTTAACCTACGAGCAGTACTTC. It encodes CSARDRLTYEQYF.

This chain links TRBV11-2 with TRBJ1-6, with TRBD1 identical over 12 bases. The CDR3 consists of 17 residues. Trimming removed 5 bases from V and 6 bases from J; junction bases left unmatched: 8. In germline, CDR1 is SGHAT, CDR2 FQNNGV. The CDR3 coding sequence is TGTGCCAGCAGCCACCGGGACAGGGGGCTTCGTAATTCACCCCTCCACTTT. Residues: CASSHRDRGLRNSPLHF.

The genes are TRBV6-1 and TRBJ2-1; 8 positions match TRBD2. The J segment lost 3 bases and the V segment lost 3 bases, leaving 4 bases of the junction unmatched. CDR3 size: 15 residues. CDR1 is MNHNS and CDR2 is SASEGT in the germline V gene. CDR3 in DNA: TGTGCCAGCAGTGACGGGGGGGCAAGCTACAATGAGCAGTTCTTC. Its translation: CASSDGGASYNEQFF.

The chain links TRBV30 to TRBJ1-1; D is possibly TRBD1 (5 bases). CDR3 length: 14 residues. With 2 bases removed from V and 1 base from J, the gap between germline ends came to 11 bases. Germline CDR1 is GTSNPN and CDR2 is SVGIG (reference sequence). The CDR3 coding sequence is TGTGCCTGGAGTCTGGGGCAGTCGAACACTGAAGCTTTCTTT. The encoded protein is CAWSLGQSNTEAFF.

CDR3 in amino acids: CASSSFARSGTQYF. CDR3 bases: TGTGCCAGCAGCTCCTTTGCTAGATCGGGTACGCAGTATTTT. The rearrangement joins TRBV11-2 to TRBJ2-3; D gene uncertain. Germline-derived CDR1 and CDR2 are SGHAT and FQNNGV. Trimming removed 4 bases from V and 8 bases from J, with 16 bases in between. The length of the CDR3 is 14 residues.

The V and J genes are TRBV5-1 and TRBJ2-2; the match to TRBD1 covers 9 bases. J gave up 0 bases and V 3 bases, and 3 bases lay outside the gene matches. The CDR3 contains 16 residues. Germline assignment: CDR1 SGHRS and CDR2 YFSETQ. The CDR3, as DNA: TGCGCCAGCAGCTGGGGGACAGGGCCGAACACCGGGGAGCTGTTTTTT. Residues: CASSWGTGPNTGELFF.

This chain connects TRBV5-1 to TRBJ1-6; 8 bases match TRBD1. This CDR3 is built from 16 residues. Germline CDR1 SGHRS, CDR2 YFSETQ. The V gene end was trimmed by 0 bases and the J gene end by 7 bases; junction bases not matched to a gene: 6. CDR3 amino acids: CASSLARQGLNSPLHF. In DNA form, the CDR3 reads TGCGCCAGCAGCTTGGCCAGACAGGGGTTAAATTCACCCCTCCACTTT.

V usage is TRBV7-8 and J usage is TRBJ2-2, with TRBD2 matching 7 bases. The trim removed 3 bases at V and 8 bases at J, leaving 6 bases unmatched. This CDR3 has 14 residues. In germline, CDR1 is SGHVS, CDR2 FQNEAQ. CDR3 DNA: TGTGCCAGCAGCTTCGGCCGGCGGGGGGGGGAGCTGTTTTTT. It specifies CASSFGRRGGELFF.

The chain carries TRBV30 and TRBJ1-6, with 7 positions matching TRBD1. The V and J ends lost 3 bases and 13 bases, in that order; junction bases with no gene match: 15. This CDR3 is 15 amino acids long. Germline values: CDR1 GTSNPN, CDR2 SVGIG (reference sequence). CDR3 DNA: TGTGCCTGGAGCCTACCCTACAGGGGTGGGTCGCCCCTCCACTTT. Translated: CAWSLPYRGGSPLHF.

This clone has just one count. The rearrangement links TRBV5-1 to TRBJ1-1, with D uncertain. This CDR3 region has 14 residues. CDR1 SGHRS and CDR2 YFSETQ come from the germline V gene. The germline V and J ends were trimmed by 4 bases and 1 base, with 11 bases remaining between them. The CDR3 protein is CASSTRTGNTEAFF. DNA of the CDR3: TGCGCCAGCAGCACTAGGACGGGGAACACTGAAGCTTTCTTT.

This clone turned up a few times. Other DNA sequences from this sample encode an identical CDR3 as well. The chain couples TRBV30 to TRBJ2-7; D perhaps matches TRBD2 (5 bases). Germline V gene sequence: CDR1 GTSNPN, CDR2 SVGIG (reference sequence). The ends were cut back, 0 bases at V and 3 bases at J, with 6 bases in the middle. This CDR3 region has 12 residues. The CDR3 is CAWSVRGYEQYF. The CDR3 DNA reads TGTGCCTGGAGTGTACGGGGCTACGAGCAGTACTTC.

The rearrangement uses TRBV5-1 and TRBJ1-1; no reliable D call. Germline CDR1 reads SGHRS; CDR2 reads YFSETQ. V was pared by 4 bases and J by 3 bases, with 19 bases between. The CDR3 is 16 residues long. The CDR3 sequence is CASSQLPIRRDTEAFF. The CDR3 region has the DNA TGCGCCAGCAGCCAACTACCCATACGGAGGGACACTGAAGCTTTCTTT.

The chain has TRBV29-1 and TRBJ1-1; D perhaps matches TRBD1 (5 bases). The germline gives CDR1 SQVTM, CDR2 ANQGSEA. V lost 7 bases and J lost 1, with 16 bases in between. CDR3 length equals 14 residues. The CDR3 DNA follows: TGCAGCGCACGCGACAGCTCGCCGAACACTGAAGCTTTCTTT. It yields the protein CSARDSSPNTEAFF.

The chain has TRBV9 and TRBJ1-2; D ambiguous. Germline CDR1 is SGDLS and CDR2 is YYNGEE. The CDR3 sequence is 10 residues long. V was cut by 7 bases and J by 8 bases, with 9 bases left in between. In nucleotides, the CDR3 is TGTGCCAGCGTGTGGAGGGGCTACACCTTC. It yields the protein CASVWRGYTF. Full variable domain (outside the CDR3, taken from reference TRBV9 and TRBJ1-2): DSGVTQTPKHLITATGQRVTLRCSPRSGDLSVYWYQQSLDQGLQFLIQYYNGEERAKGNILERFSAQQFPDLHSELNLSSLELGDSALYFCASVWRGYTFGSGTRLTVV.

V and J are TRBV3-1 (or the pseudogene TRBV3-2) and TRBJ2-7; 8 positions match TRBD2. Germline CDR1 and CDR2: LGHDT and YNNKEL (reference sequence). The CDR3 has 13 residues. Trimming cost V 6 bases and J 4 bases; bases outside gene matches: 5. CDR3 bases: TGTGCCAGCAGAACTAGCGGCCATTACGAGCAGTACTTC. Amino acid sequence: CASRTSGHYEQYF.

The chain combines TRBV30 with TRBJ1-6; TRBD1 matches at 7 bases. J gave up 6 bases and V 5 bases, and 7 bases lay outside the gene matches. Germline values: CDR1 GTSNPN, CDR2 SVGIG (reference sequence). CDR3 length equals 14 residues. CDR3: CAWARTGLNSPLHF. The CDR3 DNA follows: TGTGCCTGGGCCAGGACAGGTCTTAATTCACCCCTCCACTTT.

V and J are TRBV7-3 and TRBJ1-1; TRBD1 is a possible D gene (6 bases). Germline V CDR1 and CDR2: SGHTA, FQGTGA. The CDR3 extends over 12 amino acids. Trimming pared 5 bases from V and 12 bases from J, leaving 16 bases between. CDR3 loop: CASSGNRDTTFF. The CDR3, as DNA: TGTGCCAGCAGCGGAAACCGGGACACGACTTTCTTT.